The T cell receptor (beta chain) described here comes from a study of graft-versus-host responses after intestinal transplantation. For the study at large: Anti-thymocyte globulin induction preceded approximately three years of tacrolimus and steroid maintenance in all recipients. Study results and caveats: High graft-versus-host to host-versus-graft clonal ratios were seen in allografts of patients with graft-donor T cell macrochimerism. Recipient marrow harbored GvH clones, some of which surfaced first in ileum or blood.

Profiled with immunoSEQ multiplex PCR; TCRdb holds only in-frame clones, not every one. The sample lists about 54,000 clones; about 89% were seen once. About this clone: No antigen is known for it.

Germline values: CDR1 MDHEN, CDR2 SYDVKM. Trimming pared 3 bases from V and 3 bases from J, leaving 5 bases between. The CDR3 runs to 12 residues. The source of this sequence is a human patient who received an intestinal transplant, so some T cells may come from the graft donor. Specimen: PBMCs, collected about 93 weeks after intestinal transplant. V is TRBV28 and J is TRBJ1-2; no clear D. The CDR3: CASSLSDYGYTF. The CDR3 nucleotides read TGTGCCAGCAGTTTGTCCGACTATGGCTACACCTTC.